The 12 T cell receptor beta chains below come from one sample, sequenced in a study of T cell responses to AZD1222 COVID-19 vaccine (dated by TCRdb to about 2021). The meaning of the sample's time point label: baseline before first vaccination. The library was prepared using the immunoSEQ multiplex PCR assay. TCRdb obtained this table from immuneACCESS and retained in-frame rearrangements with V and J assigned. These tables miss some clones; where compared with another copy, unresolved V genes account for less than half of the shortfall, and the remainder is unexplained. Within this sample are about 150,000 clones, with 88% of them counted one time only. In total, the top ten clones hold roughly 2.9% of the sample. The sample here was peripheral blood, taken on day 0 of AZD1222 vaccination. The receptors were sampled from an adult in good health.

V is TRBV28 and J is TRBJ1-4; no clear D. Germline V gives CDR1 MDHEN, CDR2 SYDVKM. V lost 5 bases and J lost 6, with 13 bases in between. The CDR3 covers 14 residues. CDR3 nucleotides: TGTGCCAGCAGTACCCTCCGGGCCCATGAAAAACTGTTTTTT. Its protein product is CASSTLRAHEKLFF.

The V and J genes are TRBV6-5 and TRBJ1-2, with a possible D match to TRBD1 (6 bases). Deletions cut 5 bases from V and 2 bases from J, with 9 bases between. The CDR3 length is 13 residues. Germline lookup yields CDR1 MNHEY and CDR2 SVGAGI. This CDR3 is CASSPTGNYGYTF. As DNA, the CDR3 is TGTGCCAGCAGTCCTACAGGGAACTATGGCTACACCTTC.

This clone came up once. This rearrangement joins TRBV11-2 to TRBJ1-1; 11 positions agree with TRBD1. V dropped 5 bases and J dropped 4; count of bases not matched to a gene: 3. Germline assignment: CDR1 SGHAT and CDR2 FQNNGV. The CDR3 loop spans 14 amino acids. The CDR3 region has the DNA TGTGCCAGCAGCCATGGACAGGGGGCCACTGAAGCTTTCTTT. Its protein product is CASSHGQGATEAFF.

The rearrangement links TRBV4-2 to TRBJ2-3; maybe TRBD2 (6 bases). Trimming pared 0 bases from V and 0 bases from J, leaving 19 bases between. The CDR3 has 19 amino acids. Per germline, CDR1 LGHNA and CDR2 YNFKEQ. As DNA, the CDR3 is TGTGCCAGCAGCCAAGAGGGTTGGAATAGCGGTGCTAGCACAGATACGCAGTATTTT. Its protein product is CASSQEGWNSGASTDTQYF.

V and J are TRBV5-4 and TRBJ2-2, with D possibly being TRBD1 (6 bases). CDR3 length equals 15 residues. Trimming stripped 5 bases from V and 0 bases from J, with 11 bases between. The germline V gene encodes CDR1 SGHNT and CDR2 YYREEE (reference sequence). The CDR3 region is CASRPDSANTGELFF. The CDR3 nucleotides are TGTGCCAGCAGGCCGGACAGCGCGAACACCGGGGAGCTGTTTTTT.

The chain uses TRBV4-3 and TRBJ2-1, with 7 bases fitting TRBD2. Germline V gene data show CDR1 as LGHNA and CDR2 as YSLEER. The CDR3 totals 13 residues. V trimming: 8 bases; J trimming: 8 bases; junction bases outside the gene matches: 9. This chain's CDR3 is CASARAGKDEQFF. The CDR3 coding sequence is TGCGCCAGCGCGCGAGCGGGGAAGGATGAGCAGTTCTTC.

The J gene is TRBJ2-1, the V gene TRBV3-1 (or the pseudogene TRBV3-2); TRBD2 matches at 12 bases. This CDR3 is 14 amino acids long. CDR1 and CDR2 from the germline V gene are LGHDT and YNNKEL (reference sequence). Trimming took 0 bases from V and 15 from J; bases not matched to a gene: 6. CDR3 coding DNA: TGTGCCAGCAGCCAAGAAGGACTAGCGGGGTCTGTGTTCTTC. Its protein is CASSQEGLAGSVFF.

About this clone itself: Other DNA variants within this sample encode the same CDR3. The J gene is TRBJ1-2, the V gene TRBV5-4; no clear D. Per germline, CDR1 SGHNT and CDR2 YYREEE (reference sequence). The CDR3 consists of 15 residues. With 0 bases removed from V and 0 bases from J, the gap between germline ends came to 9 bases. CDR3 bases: TGTGCCAGCAGCTTGGGAAAGACTACTAACTATGGCTACACCTTC. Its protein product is CASSLGKTTNYGYTF.

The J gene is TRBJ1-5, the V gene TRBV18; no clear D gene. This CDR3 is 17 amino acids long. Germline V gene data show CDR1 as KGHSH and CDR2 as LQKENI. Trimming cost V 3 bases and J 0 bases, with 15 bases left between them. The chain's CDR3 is CASSPFPQVNSNQPQHF. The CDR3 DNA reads TGTGCCAGCTCACCTTTCCCGCAGGTGAATAGCAATCAGCCCCAGCATTTT.

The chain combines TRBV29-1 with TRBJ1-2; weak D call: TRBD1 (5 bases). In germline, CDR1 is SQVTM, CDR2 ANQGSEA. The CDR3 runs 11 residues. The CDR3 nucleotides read TGCAGTTTGGGGGACTCCTATGGCTACACCTTC. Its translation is CSLGDSYGYTF.

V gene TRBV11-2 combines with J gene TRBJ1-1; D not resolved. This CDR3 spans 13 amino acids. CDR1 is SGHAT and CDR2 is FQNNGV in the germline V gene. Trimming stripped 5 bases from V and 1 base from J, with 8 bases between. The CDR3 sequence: CASSLVGNTEAFF. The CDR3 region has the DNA TGTGCCAGCAGCCTTGTTGGGAACACTGAAGCTTTCTTT.

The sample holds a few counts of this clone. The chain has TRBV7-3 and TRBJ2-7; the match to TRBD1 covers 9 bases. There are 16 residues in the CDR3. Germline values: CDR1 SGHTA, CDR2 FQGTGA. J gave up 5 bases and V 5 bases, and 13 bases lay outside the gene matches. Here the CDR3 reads CASSDLQGTGSHEQYF. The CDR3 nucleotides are TGTGCCAGCAGCGACCTACAGGGGACAGGGTCCCACGAGCAGTACTTC.